The 18 T cell receptor beta chains below were found in one sample sequenced in a study of blood T cell repertoires in COVID-19 (dated by TCRdb to 2019 to 2021). The library was prepared using the immunoSEQ multiplex PCR assay. In its TCRdb copy, this immuneACCESS table keeps in-frame sequences only and misses some clones. Where compared with another copy, unresolved V genes explain less than half of these, and the others have no known cause. For this sample the table gives 120,000 to 150,000 clones, of which over 85% were detected only once. 1.5% to 2% of the sample lies in the top ten. The sample comprised peripheral blood. The receptors shown here come from a human donor in a cohort sampled during active COVID-19.

The rearrangement joins TRBV19 to TRBJ1-2, with TRBD1 matching 9 bases. The CDR3 is 14 residues long. Unmatched junction bases numbered 8, after V lost 4 bases and J lost 8 bases. CDR1 and CDR2 from the germline V gene are LNHDA and SQIVND (reference sequence). The CDR3 region is CASSRSGTGRGYTF. CDR3 nucleotides: TGTGCCAGTAGTAGATCCGGGACAGGGCGAGGCTACACCTTC. Complete variable domain (other parts from reference TRBV19 and TRBJ1-2): DGGITQSPKYLFRKEGQNVTLSCEQNLNHDAMYWYRQDPGQGLRLIYYSQIVNDFQKGDIAEGYSVSREKKESFPLTVTSAQKNPTAFYLCASSRSGTGRGYTFGSGTRLTVV.

The CDR3 DNA sequence: TGTGCCAGCGGGCAGGGGGTTGCACCCCTCCACTTT. It is translated as CASGQGVAPLHF. The chain combines TRBV28 with TRBJ1-6, with 7 bases aligning to TRBD1. The CDR3 has 12 amino acids. The J segment lost 11 bases and the V segment lost 8 bases, leaving 6 bases of the junction unmatched. Germline CDR1 is MDHEN and CDR2 is SYDVKM.

This clone was observed once. The chain couples TRBV6-4 to TRBJ2-7; 7 bases map to TRBD1. In germline, CDR1 is MRHNA, CDR2 SNTAGT. With 0 bases clipped from V and 2 bases from J, the junction kept 4 bases outside the gene matches. The CDR3 is 15 amino acids. The CDR3 region is CASSDSRDSPYEQYF. The CDR3 bases are TGTGCCAGCAGTGACTCAAGGGACAGCCCCTACGAGCAGTACTTC.

This chain links TRBV6-6 with TRBJ1-1; 8 nucleotides line up with TRBD1. After removal of 6 bases from V and 3 bases from J, the junction contained 3 bases not matched to a gene. The germline gives CDR1 MNHNY, CDR2 SVGAGI (reference sequence). The CDR3 consists of 13 residues. The CDR3 sequence: CASRNRGDTEAFF. CDR3 DNA sequence: TGTGCCAGCAGGAACAGGGGGGACACTGAAGCTTTCTTT.

Of note for this clone: Other DNA sequences in the same sample also yield this CDR3. The J gene is TRBJ2-7, the V gene TRBV3-1 (or the pseudogene TRBV3-2); possibly TRBD1 for D (6 bases). Per germline, CDR1 LGHDT and CDR2 YNNKEL (reference sequence). CDR3 length: 14 amino acids. Trimming pared 1 base from V and 0 bases from J, leaving 7 bases between. The CDR3 DNA reads TGTGCCAGCAGCCAAGGGACAGTCTCCTACGAGCAGTACTTC. It is translated as CASSQGTVSYEQYF.

The chain links TRBV4-1 to TRBJ1-2; D remains unclear. CDR1 is MGHRA, CDR2 YSYEKL, per germline. Between the trimmed V and J ends, which lost 3 bases and 4 bases, there was a span of 12 bases. The CDR3 extends over 14 amino acids. CDR3 residues: CASSQPTRRYGYTF. The CDR3 DNA is TGCGCCAGCAGCCAGCCAACGAGGCGCTATGGCTACACCTTC.

The V call is TRBV28, the J call TRBJ2-3, with 11 bases lining up with TRBD2. This CDR3 has 16 amino acids. Unmatched junction bases numbered 8, after V lost 4 bases and J lost 5 bases. From germline, CDR1 is MDHEN and CDR2 SYDVKM. CDR3 bases: TGTGCCAGCAGTTCCCCTAGCGGGGGGCCGGGAGATACGCAGTATTTT. Translated: CASSSPSGGPGDTQYF.

This chain joins TRBV11-3 and TRBJ2-5; D is ambiguous. V lost 1 base and J lost 7, with 13 bases in between. Germline V gene lookup returns CDR1 SGHNT and CDR2 YENEEA. The CDR3 spans 14 residues. The CDR3 nucleotides read TGTGCCAGCAGCTTAGGAGCCGTTGATGGGACCCAGTACTTC. This codes for CASSLGAVDGTQYF.

This sequence joins TRBV27 and TRBJ1-1; maybe TRBD1 (5 bases). The CDR3 runs to 15 residues. Germline CDR1 MNHEY, CDR2 SMNVEV (reference sequence). V was pared by 3 bases and J by 2 bases, with 13 bases between. CDR3 nucleotides: TGTGCCAGCAGTTTGACGTGGGGGGTAAACACTGAAGCTTTCTTT. Translation gives CASSLTWGVNTEAFF.

V and J are TRBV7-9 and TRBJ2-1; tentative D call: TRBD1 (6 bases). The CDR3 is made up of 17 amino acids. From germline, CDR1 is SEHNR and CDR2 FQNEAQ (reference sequence). The V end lost 6 bases, the J end lost 0 bases, and 18 bases lay between the germline ends. The CDR3 sequence: CASRKADSRPSYNEQFF. The CDR3 bases are TGTGCCAGCAGGAAAGCGGACAGCCGCCCCTCCTACAATGAGCAGTTCTTC.

This rearrangement joins TRBV30 to TRBJ2-5, with 7 bases fitting TRBD1. Germline-derived CDR1 and CDR2 are GTSNPN and SVGIG (reference sequence). V was clipped by 0 bases and J by 5 bases; unmatched bases: 6. This CDR3 is built from 14 residues. In DNA form, the CDR3 reads TGTGCCTGGAGTGTAAGGGGGCGCCAGGAGACCCAGTACTTC. As protein: CAWSVRGRQETQYF.

The chain carries TRBV6-5 and TRBJ2-1; 7 bases are a match to TRBD1. Germline loops: CDR1 MNHEY, CDR2 SVGAGI. CDR3 size: 13 residues. The J segment lost 3 bases and the V segment lost 8 bases, leaving 4 bases of the junction unmatched. CDR3 in DNA: TGTGCCAGCGCCAGGGGGTTCTACAATGAGCAGTTCTTC. Amino acid sequence: CASARGFYNEQFF.

The chain recombines TRBV5-6 with TRBJ1-1, with unresolved D. V lost 0 bases, J lost 0 bases, and 3 bases lay in between. The CDR3 contains 13 residues. The germline gives CDR1 SGHDT, CDR2 YYEEEE. CDR3 in DNA: TGTGCCAGCAGCTTGGTAATGAACACTGAAGCTTTCTTT. Protein sequence: CASSLVMNTEAFF.

The V call is TRBV5-1, the J call TRBJ2-3; the D is unclear. The V end lost 4 bases, the J end lost 5 bases, and 17 bases lay between the germline ends. Germline assignment: CDR1 SGHRS and CDR2 YFSETQ. There are 15 residues in the CDR3. The DNA for the CDR3 is TGCGCCAGCAGCCCTTCTTCCACACACAGAGATACGCAGTATTTT. The encoded protein is CASSPSSTHRDTQYF.

The chain couples TRBV9 to TRBJ1-2; D gene ambiguous. The CDR3 spans 15 residues. The V and J ends lost 1 base and 5 bases respectively, with 15 bases between them. Germline CDR1 and CDR2: SGDLS and YYNGEE. The CDR3 sequence is CASSVTPRRLYGYTF. CDR3 nucleotide sequence: TGTGCCAGCAGCGTAACCCCTAGACGATTGTATGGCTACACCTTC. The entire variable domain, with the rest obtained from reference TRBV9 and TRBJ1-2, is as follows: DSGVTQTPKHLITATGQRVTLRCSPRSGDLSVYWYQQSLDQGLQFLIQYYNGEERAKGNILERFSAQQFPDLHSELNLSSLELGDSALYFCASSVTPRRLYGYTFGSGTRLTVV.

The rearrangement joins TRBV5-1 to TRBJ1-4; D may be TRBD1 (6 bases). Per germline, CDR1 SGHRS and CDR2 YFSETQ. CDR3 length: 16 amino acids. Trimming cost V 2 bases and J 2 bases, with 13 bases left between them. CDR3 DNA sequence: TGCGCCAGCAGCTTACTTCCCAGGGGCACTAATGAAAAACTGTTTTTT. It codes for CASSLLPRGTNEKLFF. The full variable domain, its missing parts supplied by reference TRBV5-1 and TRBJ1-4, is KAGVTQTPRYLIKTRGQQVTLSCSPISGHRSVSWYQQTPGQGLQFLFEYFSETQRNKGNFPGRFSGRQFSNSRSEMNVSTLELGDSALYLCASSLLPRGTNEKLFFGSGTQLSVL.

The chain uses TRBV5-1 and TRBJ2-6; D unresolved. This CDR3 region has 15 residues. Germline V lookup: CDR1 SGHRS, CDR2 YFSETQ. Trimming removed 5 bases from V and 0 bases from J, with 9 bases in between. This chain's CDR3 is CASRARGSGANVLTF. CDR3 coding DNA: TGCGCCAGCAGGGCCCGAGGCTCTGGGGCCAACGTCCTGACTTTC.

The chain has TRBV13 and TRBJ1-1, with a possible D match to TRBD1 (6 bases). V was trimmed by 3 bases and J by 10 bases, leaving 21 bases between them. This CDR3 spans 15 amino acids. Germline loops: CDR1 PRHDT, CDR2 FYEKMQ (reference sequence). The CDR3 region is CASSFPRGGPDGAFF. CDR3 nucleotides: TGTGCCAGCAGCTTCCCCCGCGGGGGCCCCGATGGAGCTTTCTTT.